These 30 T cell receptor beta chains came from one sample sequenced in a study of T-cell reconstitution after alpha-beta-depleted transplantation in children. Unique molecular identifiers were incorporated when the TCRbeta library was constructed. TCRdb ran MiXCR on the PCR reads and lists one entry per CDR3 protein. The sample consists of hundreds of thousands of distinct CDR3 sequences, about a sixth of them appearing once. The sequences come from PBMCs, mostly from graft donor cells, collected 360 days after TCRalphabeta/CD19-depleted stem cell transplant. All receptors come from a male patient under 10 years old who had a stem cell transplant for acute lymphoblastic leukemia, so the T cells may come from the graft donor.

This clonotype has a count of ten or more. The chain links TRBV29-1 to TRBJ2-7, with D possibly matching TRBD2 (5 bases). Germline V CDR1 and CDR2: SQVTM, ANQGSEA. Trimming cost V 6 bases and J 2 bases, with 17 bases left between them. The CDR3 contains 14 residues. This CDR3 is CSVSKAGGPYEQYF. The CDR3 DNA sequence: TGCAGCGTAAGCAAGGCGGGTGGCCCCTACGAGCAGTACTTC.

There are a few counts of this clonotype. This chain joins TRBV6-2 or TRBV6-3 and TRBJ2-7; TRBD1 matches at 9 bases. CDR1 MNHEY and CDR2 SVGEGT come from the germline V gene. With V trimmed by 2 bases and J by 4 bases, 3 bases remained unmatched. The CDR3 contains 14 residues. DNA of the CDR3: TGTGCCAGCAGTTACCGGGACAGGGTGTACGAGCAGTACTTC. It encodes CASSYRDRVYEQYF.

This clonotype was counted between two and nine times. This CDR3 is CASSSPTKETQYF. CDR3 bases: TGCGCCAGCAGCTCCCCGACTAAAGAGACCCAGTACTTC. This sequence joins TRBV5-1 and TRBJ2-5, with D possibly matching TRBD2 (5 bases). This CDR3 contains 13 residues. Germline CDR1 reads SGHRS; CDR2 reads YFSETQ. The V gene lost 3 bases and the J gene lost 3 bases, with 9 bases spanning the gap.

This clonotype has a handful of counts. The chain employs TRBV5-1 and TRBJ2-2; maybe TRBD2 (6 bases). The CDR3 covers 18 residues. Trimming took off 1 base at V and 2 bases at J, with 18 bases between the two ends. Looked up from germline, CDR1 is SGHRS and CDR2 is YFSETQ. The CDR3 DNA reads TGCGCCAGCAGCTTGCGCATACCGGGACTCCCCAACACCGGGGAGCTGTTTTTT. This sequence encodes CASSLRIPGLPNTGELFF.

The rearrangement joins TRBV20-1 to TRBJ2-5; D is ambiguous. CDR1 is DFQATT, CDR2 SNEGSKA, per germline (reference sequence). This CDR3 region has 12 residues. V shed 3 bases and J shed 2 bases, with 7 bases lying between them. This CDR3 reads CSASPQQETQYF. The CDR3 bases are TGCAGTGCTAGTCCGCAACAAGAGACCCAGTACTTC.

This clonotype was detected many times. V and J are TRBV12-3 or TRBV12-4 and TRBJ2-5, with 7 bases matching TRBD1. This CDR3 region has 13 residues. The J segment lost 2 bases and the V segment lost 6 bases, leaving 3 bases of the junction unmatched. In DNA form, the CDR3 reads TGTGCCAGCAGGACAGGGAATCAAGAGACCCAGTACTTC. Translating gives CASRTGNQETQYF.

This clonotype was observed at least ten times. The chain joins TRBV14 to TRBJ2-3; 7 bases agree with TRBD2. V gave up 0 bases and J gave up 2 bases; unmatched junction bases: 2. The CDR3 contains 15 residues. Germline values: CDR1 SGHDN, CDR2 FVKESK. The CDR3 sequence: CASSQDLAATDTQYF. The CDR3 coding sequence is TGTGCCAGCAGCCAAGATCTAGCGGCCACAGATACGCAGTATTTT.

There are a few counts of this clonotype. The chain recombines TRBV7-6 with TRBJ2-7, with TRBD2 matching over 8 bases. The CDR3 loop spans 18 amino acids. CDR1 is SGHVS and CDR2 is FNYEAQ in the germline V gene. The junction had 16 bases not matched to a gene; V was cut back by 2 bases and J by 4 bases. The CDR3 coding sequence is TGTGCCAGCAGCTTAAAGCCGAATTCCGGGACTAGTGGTTACGAGCAGTACTTC. Protein sequence: CASSLKPNSGTSGYEQYF.

The V gene is TRBV29-1, the J gene TRBJ2-3, with TRBD2 as a possible D gene (6 bases). The germline gives CDR1 SQVTM, CDR2 ANQGSEA. Trimming removed 2 bases from V and 2 bases from J, with 14 bases in between. The CDR3 is 15 residues long. CDR3 nucleotide sequence: TGCAGCGTTGAAATACTAGCAGAACTCACAGATACGCAGTATTTT. Amino acid sequence: CSVEILAELTDTQYF.

This clonotype was detected ten times or more. The CDR3 DNA follows: TGTGCCAGCAGCTTATCCTACAGGGGGGTCCACGAGCAGTACTTC. It is translated as CASSLSYRGVHEQYF. The rearrangement links TRBV7-6 to TRBJ2-7; TRBD1 aligns across 8 bases. V gave up 2 bases and J gave up 5 bases; unmatched junction bases: 8. This CDR3 has 15 amino acids. Germline CDR1 reads SGHVS; CDR2 reads FNYEAQ.

This clonotype was counted at least ten times. This sequence joins TRBV7-2 and TRBJ2-5, with 8 bases identical to TRBD1. Germline CDR1 SGHTA, CDR2 FQGNSA. V trimming: 5 bases; J trimming: 4 bases; junction bases outside the gene matches: 6. The CDR3 runs to 14 residues. The CDR3 loop reads CASSVDRGGETQYF. CDR3 coding DNA: TGTGCCAGCAGCGTAGACAGGGGAGGAGAGACCCAGTACTTC.

The V gene is TRBV20-1, the J gene TRBJ2-1; 13 positions match TRBD2. Germline lookup yields CDR1 DFQATT and CDR2 SNEGSKA (reference sequence). V gave up 5 bases and J gave up 4 bases; unmatched junction bases: 2. This CDR3 region has 14 residues. CDR3 nucleotides: TGCAGTGCTCTACTAGCGGGAGGGTACAATGAGCAGTTCTTC. As protein: CSALLAGGYNEQFF.

This clonotype was observed a handful of times. V usage is TRBV29-1 and J usage is TRBJ2-5; perhaps TRBD2 as D (6 bases). The CDR3 has 12 amino acids. Between the trimmed V and J ends, which lost 6 bases and 5 bases, there was a span of 13 bases. Germline CDR1 SQVTM, CDR2 ANQGSEA. The CDR3 DNA follows: TGCAGCGTAAGGAGGGGTAGTGAGACCCAGTACTTC. Residues: CSVRRGSETQYF.

This clonotype was detected many times. The genes are TRBV7-3 and TRBJ2-1, with D perhaps TRBD1 or TRBD2 (5 bases each). The CDR3 consists of 16 residues. Per the germline V gene, CDR1 is SGHTA and CDR2 is FQGTGA. V was shortened by 4 bases and J by 3 bases, with 16 bases between the two germline ends. CDR3 sequence reads: CASSSILGTVYNEQFF. In nucleotides, the CDR3 is TGTGCCAGCAGCTCCATATTGGGGACGGTCTACAATGAGCAGTTCTTC.

This chain joins TRBV5-4 and TRBJ2-3, with D possibly TRBD2 on 6 matching bases. Germline CDR1 is SGHNT and CDR2 is YYREEE (reference sequence). The V gene lost 1 base and the J gene lost 2 bases, with 26 bases spanning the gap. The CDR3 sequence is 20 residues long. This CDR3 is CASSLNHWCVAADPTDTQYF. The CDR3 DNA reads TGTGCCAGCAGCTTGAATCATTGGTGTGTAGCGGCAGACCCCACAGATACGCAGTATTTT.

This clonotype was seen a handful of times. The gene calls are TRBV5-6 and TRBJ2-7, with D tentatively TRBD1 (6 bases). The CDR3 sequence is 16 residues long. V dropped 1 base and J dropped 0 bases, with 14 bases sitting between them. In germline, CDR1 is SGHDT, CDR2 YYEEEE. The CDR3 loop is CASSLMKGTSSYEQYF. DNA for the CDR3: TGTGCCAGCAGCTTGATGAAAGGGACAAGCTCCTACGAGCAGTACTTC.

A remark on this clonotype: This may stem from a read error, because a much larger clone lies one nucleotide away. The final CDR3 position lacks the conserved phenylalanine or tryptophan, pointing to a likely read error. This sequence joins TRBV29-1 and TRBJ2-5; no clear D gene. Germline loops: CDR1 SQVTM, CDR2 ANQGSEA. The CDR3 totals 15 residues. The V gene lost 3 bases and the J gene lost 0 bases, with 14 bases spanning the gap. The CDR3 region has the DNA TGCAGCGTTGATTCGTGGGGAAGGAACCAAGAGACCCAGTACTCC. It is translated as CSVDSWGRNQETQYS.

The chain carries TRBV4-3 and TRBJ2-7, with D uncertain. CDR3 length: 16 amino acids. With 0 bases removed from V and 0 bases from J, the gap between germline ends came to 12 bases. Germline-derived CDR1 and CDR2 are LGHNA and YSLEER. The CDR3 reads CASSQDIGASSYEQYF. Written as DNA, the CDR3 is TGCGCCAGCAGCCAAGATATAGGTGCGAGCTCCTACGAGCAGTACTTC.

In this sample, this clonotype turned up many times. This chain connects TRBV20-1 to TRBJ2-1, with unresolved D. CDR3 size: 16 residues. V lost 2 bases, J lost 8 bases, and 22 bases lay in between. Germline V CDR1 and CDR2: DFQATT, SNEGSKA (reference sequence). Here the CDR3 DNA reads TGCAGTGCTAGAAGGTACCCAAGTAGTACGCTGCATGAGCAGTTCTTC. Translation gives CSARRYPSSTLHEQFF.

Ten or more counts support this clonotype. V and J are TRBV29-1 and TRBJ2-1, with a tentative D call TRBD2 (5 bases). The V gene lost 3 bases and the J gene lost 7 bases, with 7 bases spanning the gap. CDR3 length: 11 residues. Germline values: CDR1 SQVTM, CDR2 ANQGSEA. The CDR3, as DNA: TGCAGCGTTGAGGCGGGTAATGAGCAGTTCTTC. Amino acid sequence: CSVEAGNEQFF.

There are a few counts of this clonotype. The rearrangement links TRBV20-1 to TRBJ2-5; D call uncertain. The CDR3 loop spans 12 amino acids. Germline CDR1 reads DFQATT; CDR2 reads SNEGSKA (reference sequence). Trimming cost V 3 bases and J 3 bases, with 8 bases left between them. Here the CDR3 reads CSASATKETQYF. The CDR3 DNA reads TGCAGTGCTAGCGCTACCAAAGAGACCCAGTACTTC.

This chain joins TRBV27 and TRBJ1-5; 7 bases map to TRBD1. Germline CDR1 and CDR2: MNHEY and SMNVEV (reference sequence). CDR3 length: 14 residues. The junction had 7 bases not matched to a gene; V was cut back by 6 bases and J by 5 bases. Here the CDR3 DNA reads TGTGCCAGCAGCCTCAGGGGGGGGCATCAGCCCCAGCATTTT. This encodes CASSLRGGHQPQHF.

The rearrangement links TRBV4-1 to TRBJ2-5, with D uncertain. This CDR3 has 14 amino acids. Trimming removed 0 bases from V and 3 bases from J, with 8 bases in between. Germline lookup yields CDR1 MGHRA and CDR2 YSYEKL. The CDR3, as DNA: TGCGCCAGCAGCCAAGAGGGCAGCGAAGAGACCCAGTACTTC. As protein: CASSQEGSEETQYF.

The chain has TRBV7-8 and TRBJ2-3; D call uncertain. Germline V gene data show CDR1 as SGHVS and CDR2 as FQNEAQ. CDR3 length: 15 amino acids. The ends were cut back, 3 bases at V and 3 bases at J, with 13 bases in the middle. The CDR3 region is CASSLWGSVTDTQYF. The CDR3 DNA reads as TGTGCCAGCAGCTTGTGGGGAAGTGTAACAGATACGCAGTATTTT.

This clonotype turned up a few times. The gene calls are TRBV10-3 and TRBJ1-5; D not resolved. The V gene lost 3 bases and the J gene lost 5 bases, with 8 bases spanning the gap. The CDR3 extends over 13 amino acids. Germline V gene lookup returns CDR1 ENHRY and CDR2 SYGVKD. The CDR3 DNA follows: TGTGCCATCAGTGATGGTCAGTATCAGCCCCAGCATTTT. Translating it yields CAISDGQYQPQHF.

CDR3 sequence: CSAGTVHQPQHF. The CDR3, as DNA: TGCAGTGCGGGGACAGTTCATCAGCCCCAGCATTTT. The chain is built from TRBV20-1 and TRBJ1-5, with TRBD1 matching over 7 bases. V trimming: 6 bases; J trimming: 5 bases; junction bases outside the gene matches: 4. Germline CDR1 DFQATT, CDR2 SNEGSKA (reference sequence). The CDR3 contains 12 residues.

The rearrangement joins TRBV2 to TRBJ2-3, with D perhaps TRBD2 (6 bases). The CDR3 extends over 16 amino acids. V gave up 8 bases and J gave up 3 bases, with 21 bases separating them. The germline CDR1 and CDR2 sequences are SNHLY and FYNNEI. The CDR3 sequence: CASPWRRERGTDTQYF. The CDR3 nucleotides are TGTGCCAGCCCGTGGCGTCGGGAGAGGGGTACAGATACGCAGTATTTT.

Ten or more counts support this clonotype. V usage is TRBV12-3 or TRBV12-4 and J usage is TRBJ2-1, with 8 bases that match TRBD2. The ends lost 3 bases at V and 7 bases at J; junction bases unmatched: 11. This CDR3 has 16 residues. In nucleotides, the CDR3 is TGTGCCAGCAGTTTCCTTACGGGAGGGCCGAGGAATGAGCAGTTCTTC. The encoded protein is CASSFLTGGPRNEQFF.

The CDR3 DNA is TGCGCCAGCAGCATGGACAGTCCCCTCGGCAATGAGCAGTTCTTC. It yields the protein CASSMDSPLGNEQFF. The chain couples TRBV5-1 to TRBJ2-1; D is possibly TRBD1 (6 bases). In germline, CDR1 is SGHRS, CDR2 YFSETQ. V was pared by 4 bases and J by 6 bases, with 17 bases between. This CDR3 region has 15 residues.

This rearrangement joins TRBV10-2 to TRBJ2-2; perhaps TRBD2 as D (7 bases). CDR3 length: 15 residues. Trimming stripped 6 bases from V and 4 bases from J, with 15 bases between. CDR1 and CDR2 (germline): WSHSY, SAAADI. The CDR3: CASRRGGRGTGELFF. The CDR3 DNA reads as TGCGCCAGCAGGAGAGGGGGGAGGGGCACCGGGGAGCTGTTTTTT.